This TCR beta chain stems from a study of blood T cell repertoires in COVID-19. Study background: Specimens from acute and convalescent COVID-19 originated in the United States, Italy and Spain. From T cells, B-cell-depleted T cells, or PBMCs came the material, which was cDNA or gDNA.

The CDR3 length is 14 residues. The germline gives CDR1 SGHRS, CDR2 YFSETQ. V lost 4 bases and J lost 1; bases outside the gene matches: 4. As originally analysed: Counts of nucleated cells, estimated from reference gene primer amplification, were obtained. Sequencing was performed with immunoSEQ multiplex PCR; in TCRdb, only in-frame clones are kept and a portion is missing. From that table come the V and J calls and clone size; the DNA was used to work out D and trimming. Of a few hundred thousand clones listed, around nine tenths were seen once; the top ten hold more than 6.5%. V is TRBV5-1 and J is TRBJ1-1; TRBD1 agrees at 7 bases. This TCR came from a woman in her 70s with active or convalescent COVID-19. Sequenced input: peripheral blood. The CDR3 nucleotides read TGCGCCAGCAGCCTTGGACAGGCGAACACTGAAGCTTTCTTT. Amino acids: CASSLGQANTEAFF.